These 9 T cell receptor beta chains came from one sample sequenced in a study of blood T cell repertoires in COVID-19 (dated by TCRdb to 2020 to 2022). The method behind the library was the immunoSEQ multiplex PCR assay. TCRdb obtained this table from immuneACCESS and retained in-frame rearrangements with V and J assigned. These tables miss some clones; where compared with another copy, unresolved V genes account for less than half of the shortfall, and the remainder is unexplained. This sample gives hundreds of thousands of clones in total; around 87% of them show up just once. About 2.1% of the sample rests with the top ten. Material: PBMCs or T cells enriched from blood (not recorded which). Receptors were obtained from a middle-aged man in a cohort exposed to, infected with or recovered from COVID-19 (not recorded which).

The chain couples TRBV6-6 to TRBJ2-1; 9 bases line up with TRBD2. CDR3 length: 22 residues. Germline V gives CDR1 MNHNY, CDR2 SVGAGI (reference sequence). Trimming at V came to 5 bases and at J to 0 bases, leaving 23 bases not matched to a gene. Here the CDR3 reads CASSRETTDTGNSGSSYNEQFF. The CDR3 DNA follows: TGTGCCAGCAGTCGCGAAACGACGGATACCGGTAATAGCGGGAGCTCCTACAATGAGCAGTTCTTC.

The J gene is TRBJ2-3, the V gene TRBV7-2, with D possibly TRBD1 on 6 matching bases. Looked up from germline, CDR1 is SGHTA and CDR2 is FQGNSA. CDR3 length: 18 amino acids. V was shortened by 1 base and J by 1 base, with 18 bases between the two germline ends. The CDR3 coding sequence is TGTGCCAGCAGCTTAGGGGGCTGGGACATCCCACGCACAGATACGCAGTATTTT. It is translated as CASSLGGWDIPRTDTQYF.

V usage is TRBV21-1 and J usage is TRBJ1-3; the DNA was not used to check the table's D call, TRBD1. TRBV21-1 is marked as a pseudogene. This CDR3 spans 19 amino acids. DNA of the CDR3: TGTGCCAGCAGCAAAACCTTTTTTCTCAGGGGGCCATCCGGAAACACCATATATTTT. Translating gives CASSKTFFLRGPSGNTIYF.

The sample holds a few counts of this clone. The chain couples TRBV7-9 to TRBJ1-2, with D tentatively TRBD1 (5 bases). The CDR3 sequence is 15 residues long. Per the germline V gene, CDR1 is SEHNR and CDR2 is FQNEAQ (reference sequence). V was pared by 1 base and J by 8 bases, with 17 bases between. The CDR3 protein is CASSLGRTPLGGYTF. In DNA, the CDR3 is TGTGCCAGCAGCTTAGGAAGGACACCTCTTGGAGGCTACACCTTC.

In DNA form, the CDR3 reads TGTGCCTGGAACCGTTTACAGGGAAACACCATATATTTT. Translation gives CAWNRLQGNTIYF. V and J are TRBV30 and TRBJ1-3; D not resolved. CDR1 is GTSNPN and CDR2 is SVGIG in the germline V gene (reference sequence). This CDR3 comprises 13 residues. V was trimmed by 4 bases and J by 4 bases, leaving 11 bases between them.

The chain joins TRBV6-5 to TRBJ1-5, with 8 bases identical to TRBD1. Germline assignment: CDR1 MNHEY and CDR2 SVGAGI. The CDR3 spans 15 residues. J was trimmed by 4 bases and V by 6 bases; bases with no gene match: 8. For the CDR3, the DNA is TGTGCCAGCAGCACCGGGACAGGAGTAAATCAGCCCCAGCATTTT. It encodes CASSTGTGVNQPQHF.

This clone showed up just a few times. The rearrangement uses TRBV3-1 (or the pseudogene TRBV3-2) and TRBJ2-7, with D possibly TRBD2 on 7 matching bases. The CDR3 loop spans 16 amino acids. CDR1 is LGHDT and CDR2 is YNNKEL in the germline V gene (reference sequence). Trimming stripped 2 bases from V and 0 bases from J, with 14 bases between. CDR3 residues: CASSQTRGRGSYEQYF. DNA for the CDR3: TGTGCCAGCAGCCAAACTAGGGGGAGGGGCTCCTACGAGCAGTACTTC.

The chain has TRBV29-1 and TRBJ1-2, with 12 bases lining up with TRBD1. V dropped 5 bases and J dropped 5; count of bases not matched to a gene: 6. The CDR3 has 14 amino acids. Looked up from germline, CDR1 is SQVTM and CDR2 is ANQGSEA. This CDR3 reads CSVTRDRGQYGYTF. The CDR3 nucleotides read TGCAGCGTTACCCGGGACAGGGGGCAGTATGGCTACACCTTC.

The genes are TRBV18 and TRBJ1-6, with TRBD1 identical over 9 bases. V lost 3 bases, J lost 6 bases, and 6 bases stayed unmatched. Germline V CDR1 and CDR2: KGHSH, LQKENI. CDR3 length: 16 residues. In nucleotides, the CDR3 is TGTGCCAGCTCACCGACACAGGGGGCAAGTAATTCACCCCTCCACTTT. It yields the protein CASSPTQGASNSPLHF.